This T cell receptor (beta chain) was sequenced during a study of OX40 agonist ivuxolimab in advanced cancers. The protocol was immunoSEQ multiplex PCR, while the TCRdb copy is restricted to in-frame clones and leaves out a portion. In the table there are roughly 86,000 clones, around nine tenths of which are singletons. Germline assignment: CDR1 GTSNPN and CDR2 SVGIG (reference sequence). Germline trimming cut 5 bases from V and 2 bases from J; bases unmatched to any gene: 6. The CDR3 runs 14 residues. This sequence joins TRBV30 and TRBJ2-7; 10 nucleotides match TRBD1. This specimen was CD4+ or CD8+ T cells sorted from blood, taken in a trial of the OX40 agonist ivuxolimab. This clonotype originated in an adult with an advanced solid tumor such as melanoma, head and neck, liver or kidney cancer. As DNA, the CDR3 is TGTGCCTGGGGCCGGGACAGGGGCCCCTACGAGCAGTACTTC. It yields the protein CAWGRDRGPYEQYF.